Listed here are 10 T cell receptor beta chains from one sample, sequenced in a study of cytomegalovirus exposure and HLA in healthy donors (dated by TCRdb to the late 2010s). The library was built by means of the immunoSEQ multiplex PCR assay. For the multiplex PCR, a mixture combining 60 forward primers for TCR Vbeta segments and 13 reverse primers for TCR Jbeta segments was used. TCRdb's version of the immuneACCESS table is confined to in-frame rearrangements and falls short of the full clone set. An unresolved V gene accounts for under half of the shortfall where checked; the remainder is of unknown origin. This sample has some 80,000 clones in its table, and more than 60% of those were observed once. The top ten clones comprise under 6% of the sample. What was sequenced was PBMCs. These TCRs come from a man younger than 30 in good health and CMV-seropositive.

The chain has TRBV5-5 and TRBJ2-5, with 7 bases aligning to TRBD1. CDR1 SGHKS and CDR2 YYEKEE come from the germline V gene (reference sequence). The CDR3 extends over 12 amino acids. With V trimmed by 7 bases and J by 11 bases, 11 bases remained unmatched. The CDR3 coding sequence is TGTGCCAGCGGCACAGGGGTTTGGGTGCAGTACTTC. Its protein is CASGTGVWVQYF.

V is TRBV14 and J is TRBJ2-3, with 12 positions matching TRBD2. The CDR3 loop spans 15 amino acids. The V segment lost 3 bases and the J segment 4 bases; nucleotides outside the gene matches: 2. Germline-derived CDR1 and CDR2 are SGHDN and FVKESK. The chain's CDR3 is CASSHGTSGSDTQYF. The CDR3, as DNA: TGTGCCAGCAGCCACGGGACTAGCGGGTCAGATACGCAGTATTTT.

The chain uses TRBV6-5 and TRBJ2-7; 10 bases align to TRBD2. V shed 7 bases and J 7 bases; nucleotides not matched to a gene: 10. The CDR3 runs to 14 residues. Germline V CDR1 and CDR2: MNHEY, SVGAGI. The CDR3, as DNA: TGTGCCAGCAACGGGGGGACTAGCGCGGGTGAGCAGTACTTC. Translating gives CASNGGTSAGEQYF.

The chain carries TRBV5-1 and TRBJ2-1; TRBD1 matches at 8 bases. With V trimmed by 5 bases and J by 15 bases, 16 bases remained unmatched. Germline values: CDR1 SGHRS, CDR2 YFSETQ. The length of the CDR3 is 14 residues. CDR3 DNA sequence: TGCGCCAGCAGTCTGGACAGGGTTAGCACCCGGCCGTTCTTC. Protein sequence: CASSLDRVSTRPFF.

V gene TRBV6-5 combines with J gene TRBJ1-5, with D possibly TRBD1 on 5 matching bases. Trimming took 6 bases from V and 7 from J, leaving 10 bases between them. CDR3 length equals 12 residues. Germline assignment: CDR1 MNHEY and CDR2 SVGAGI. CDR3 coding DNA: TGTGCCAGCAGCCAGGGAGGCCAGCCCCAGCATTTT. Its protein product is CASSQGGQPQHF.

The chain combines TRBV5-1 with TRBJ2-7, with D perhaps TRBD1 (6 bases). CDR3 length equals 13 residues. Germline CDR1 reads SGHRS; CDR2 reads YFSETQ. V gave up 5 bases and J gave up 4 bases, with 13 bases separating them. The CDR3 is CASREQGSYEQYF. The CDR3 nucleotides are TGCGCCAGCAGAGAACAGGGCTCGTACGAGCAGTACTTC.

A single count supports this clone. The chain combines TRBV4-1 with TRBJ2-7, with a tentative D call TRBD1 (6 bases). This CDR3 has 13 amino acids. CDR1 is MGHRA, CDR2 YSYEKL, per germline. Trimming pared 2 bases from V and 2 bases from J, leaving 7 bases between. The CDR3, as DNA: TGCGCCAGCAGCCAAACAGGGCCCTACGAGCAGTACTTC. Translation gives CASSQTGPYEQYF.

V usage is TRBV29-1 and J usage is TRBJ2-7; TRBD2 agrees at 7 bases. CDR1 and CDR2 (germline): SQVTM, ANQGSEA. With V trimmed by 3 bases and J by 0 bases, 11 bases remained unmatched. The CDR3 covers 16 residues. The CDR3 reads CSVDGVTSERSYEQYF. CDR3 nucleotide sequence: TGCAGCGTTGACGGGGTCACTAGCGAACGCTCCTACGAGCAGTACTTC.

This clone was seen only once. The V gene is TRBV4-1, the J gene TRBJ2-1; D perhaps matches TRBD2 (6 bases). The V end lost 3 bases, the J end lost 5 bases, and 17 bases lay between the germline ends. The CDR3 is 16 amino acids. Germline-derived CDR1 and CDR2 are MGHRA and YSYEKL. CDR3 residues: CASSHLYTSPHNEQFF. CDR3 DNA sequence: TGCGCCAGCAGCCACCTCTACACTAGCCCCCACAATGAGCAGTTCTTC.

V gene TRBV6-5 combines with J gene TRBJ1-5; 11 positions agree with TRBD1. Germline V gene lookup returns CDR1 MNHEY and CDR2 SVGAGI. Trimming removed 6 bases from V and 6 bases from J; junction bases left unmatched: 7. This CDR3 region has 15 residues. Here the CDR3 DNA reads TGTGCCAGCAGCCAGGACAGGGGGCGTATTCAGCCCCAGCATTTT. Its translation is CASSQDRGRIQPQHF.